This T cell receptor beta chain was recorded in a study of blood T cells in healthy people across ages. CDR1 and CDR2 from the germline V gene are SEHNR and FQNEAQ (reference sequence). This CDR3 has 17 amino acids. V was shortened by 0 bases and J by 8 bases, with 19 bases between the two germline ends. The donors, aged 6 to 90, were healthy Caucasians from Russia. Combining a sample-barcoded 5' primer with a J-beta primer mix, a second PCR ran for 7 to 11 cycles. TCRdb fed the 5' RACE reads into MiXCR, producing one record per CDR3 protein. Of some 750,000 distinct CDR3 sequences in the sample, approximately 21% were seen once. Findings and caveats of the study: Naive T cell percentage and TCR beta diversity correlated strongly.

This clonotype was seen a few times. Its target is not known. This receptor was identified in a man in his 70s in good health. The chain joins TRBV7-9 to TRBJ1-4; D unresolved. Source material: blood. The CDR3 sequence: CASSLAPEFRWEEKLFF. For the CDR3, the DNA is TGTGCCAGCAGCTTAGCCCCTGAGTTCCGATGGGAAGAAAAACTGTTTTTT.